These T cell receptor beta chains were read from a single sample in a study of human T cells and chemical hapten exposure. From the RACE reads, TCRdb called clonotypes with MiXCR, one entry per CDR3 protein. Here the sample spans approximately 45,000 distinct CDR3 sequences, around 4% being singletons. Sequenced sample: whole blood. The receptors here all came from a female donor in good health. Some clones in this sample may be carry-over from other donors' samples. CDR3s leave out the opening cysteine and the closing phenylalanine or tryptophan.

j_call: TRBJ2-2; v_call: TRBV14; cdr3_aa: ASSRIKSTGELF
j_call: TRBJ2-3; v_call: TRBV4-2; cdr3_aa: ASSQDLARSTSTDTQY
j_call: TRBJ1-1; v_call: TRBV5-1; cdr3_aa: ASSLGLFGNTEAF
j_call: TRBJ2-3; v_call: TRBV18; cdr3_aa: ASSRRAPSTDTQY
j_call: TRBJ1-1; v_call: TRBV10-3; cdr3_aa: AISESGQGAMTEAF
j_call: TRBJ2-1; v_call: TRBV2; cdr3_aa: ASSDLAGGLNEQF
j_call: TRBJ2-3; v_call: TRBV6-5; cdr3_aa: ASSYSMTGNTDTQY
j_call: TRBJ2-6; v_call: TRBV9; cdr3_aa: ASSVSREALETSGANVLT
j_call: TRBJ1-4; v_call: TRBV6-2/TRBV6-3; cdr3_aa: ASSWGTGPRLDEKLF
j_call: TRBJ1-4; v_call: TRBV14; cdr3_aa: ASSQGQVEKLF
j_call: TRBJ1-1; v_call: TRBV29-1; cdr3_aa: SVVPGANTEAF
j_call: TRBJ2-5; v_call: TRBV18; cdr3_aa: ASVRDREETQY
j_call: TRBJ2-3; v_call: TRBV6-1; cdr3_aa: ASSEASGLAGGDTQY
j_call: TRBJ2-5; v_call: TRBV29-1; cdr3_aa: SVLTGGDRETQY
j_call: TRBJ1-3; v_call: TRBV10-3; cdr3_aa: AIRRDSHLGNTIY
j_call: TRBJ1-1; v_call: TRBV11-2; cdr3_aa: ASSLGTGINTEAF
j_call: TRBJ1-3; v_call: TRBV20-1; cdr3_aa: SAPEGGRGNTIY
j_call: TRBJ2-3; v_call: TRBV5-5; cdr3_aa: ASSSMLGGTDTQY
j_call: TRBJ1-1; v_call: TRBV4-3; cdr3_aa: ASSQVVFRGTEAF
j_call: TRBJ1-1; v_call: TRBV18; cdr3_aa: ASSPVETQGGTEAF
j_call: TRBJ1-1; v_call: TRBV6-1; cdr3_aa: ASSVGWGGYDTEAF
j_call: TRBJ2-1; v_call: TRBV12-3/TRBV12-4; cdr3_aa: ASSLRTGVRYNEQF
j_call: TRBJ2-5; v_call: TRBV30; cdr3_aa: AWSVRGSGGATQY
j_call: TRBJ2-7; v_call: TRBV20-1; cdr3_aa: SATGVHEQY
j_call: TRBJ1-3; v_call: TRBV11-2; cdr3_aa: ASSLTPWGAGNTIY
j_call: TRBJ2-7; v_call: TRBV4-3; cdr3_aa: ASSQVKGQGYEQY
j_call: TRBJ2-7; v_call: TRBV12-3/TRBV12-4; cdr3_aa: ASSLALAGEQY
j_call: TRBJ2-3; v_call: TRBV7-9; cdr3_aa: ASSSSLTASTDTQY
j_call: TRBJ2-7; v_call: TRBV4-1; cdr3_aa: ASSQEGQVSGQY
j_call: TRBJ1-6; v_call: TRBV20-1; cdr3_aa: SASSETGGFGINSPLH
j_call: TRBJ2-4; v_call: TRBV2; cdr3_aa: ASSESVAGEELAKNIQY
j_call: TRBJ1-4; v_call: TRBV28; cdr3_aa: ASSWDRALF
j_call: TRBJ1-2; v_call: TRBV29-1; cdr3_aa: SVGAYT
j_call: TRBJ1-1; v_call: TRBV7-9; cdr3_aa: ASSPGVGWQAEAF
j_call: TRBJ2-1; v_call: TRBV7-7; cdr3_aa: ASSLKGAGEQF
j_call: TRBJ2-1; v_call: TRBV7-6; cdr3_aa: ASSLWGGKYNEQF
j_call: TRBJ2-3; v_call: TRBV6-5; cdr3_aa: ASTTTSGVADTQY